This T cell receptor (beta chain) was profiled in a study of high-grade serous ovarian cancer treatment subgroups. Study-level results: Repertoire analysis covered CDR3 alone, not CDR1 or CDR2. Without spatial data, bulk sequencing limits insight into HGSC tumor diversity.

Sequenced by immunoSEQ multiplex PCR; TCRdb stores in-frame clones only, minus some. This sample has about 10,000 clones; around 68% occur once, and the top ten carry more than 3.5%. Tumor samples were obtained before definitive surgery or chemotherapy. Germline loops: CDR1 SGHDN, CDR2 FVKESK. Trimming removed 3 bases at V and 3 bases at J, with 15 bases between. This CDR3 has 16 residues. Remarks on this clone: Its matching antigen is unknown.

The TCR sequence derives from a human donor with high-grade serous ovarian cancer. The chain couples TRBV14 to TRBJ2-1; D tentatively reads TRBD1 or TRBD2 (5 bases each). The sequenced sample was tumor tissue. The CDR3 DNA reads TGTGCCAGCAGCCATCCTGGGACGGCGATCTACAATGAGCAGTTCTTC. This encodes CASSHPGTAIYNEQFF.